This TCR beta chain was profiled in a study of early stage breast cancer tumors. The CDR3 runs to 18 residues. Looked up from germline, CDR1 is SGHAT and CDR2 is FQNNGV. With V trimmed by 1 base and J by 2 bases, 11 bases remained unmatched. Produced via immunoSEQ multiplex PCR; TCRdb's table is partial and in-frame only. The sample lists over 20,000 clones, about 67% occurring once. The rearrangement links TRBV11-2 to TRBJ2-7; 10 bases are shared with TRBD2. What was sequenced was breast tumor tissue. This clonotype was obtained from a person between 60 and 69 years old with breast cancer. The CDR3 is CASSLGTSGFRRPYEQYF. The CDR3 nucleotides read TGTGCCAGCAGCTTAGGGACTAGCGGATTCAGACGGCCCTACGAGCAGTACTTC.